The clone carrying this T cell receptor beta chain was counted once. Separate from the approximately 730-subject first cohort, the roughly 130-subject validation cohort was the one that the donors belonged to. The sample originates from a study of cytomegalovirus exposure and HLA in healthy donors. From germline, CDR1 is PRHDT and CDR2 FYEKMQ (reference sequence). The CDR3 consists of 13 residues. The V and J ends lost 4 bases and 5 bases, in that order; junction bases with no gene match: 2. Sequencing used immunoSEQ multiplex PCR; TCRdb keeps in-frame clones, though not all of them. The sample contains some 77,000 clones, approximately 96% of which appear only once.

This sequence joins TRBV13 and TRBJ2-7; TRBD2 matches 10 bases. The TCR originated in a man between 18 and 29 years old in good health and CMV-seropositive. The source material was PBMCs. The CDR3 region is CASSYGTSDEQYF. Written as DNA, the CDR3 is TGTGCCAGCAGCTACGGGACTAGCGACGAGCAGTACTTC.